The 18 T cell receptor beta chains below all came from one sample that was sequenced in a study of T cells after posttransplantation cyclophosphamide. Sequenced by immunoSEQ multiplex PCR; TCRdb stores in-frame clones only, minus some. This sample carries about 37,000 clones, none of them present only once. Source material: PBMCs. The receptor set was obtained from a man younger than 45 in good health and a related stem cell transplant donor.

This clone was detected a few times. The chain combines TRBV5-4 with TRBJ2-3, with 11 bases matching TRBD1. With 2 bases clipped from V and 3 bases from J, the junction kept 5 bases outside the gene matches. From germline, CDR1 is SGHNT and CDR2 YYREEE (reference sequence). The CDR3 has 16 residues. In nucleotides, the CDR3 is TGTGCCAGCAGCTTTCCCGGGACAGGGGGGACAGATACGCAGTATTTT. Protein: CASSFPGTGGTDTQYF.

This clone was recorded at least ten times. The chain uses TRBV5-6 and TRBJ2-1, with a possible D match to TRBD2 (6 bases). This CDR3 contains 16 residues. Germline V lookup: CDR1 SGHDT, CDR2 YYEEEE. V lost 4 bases and J lost 3, with 17 bases in between. In DNA, the CDR3 is TGTGCCAGCAGCCCGGGGGTACAGGATTACTACAATGAGCAGTTCTTC. It yields the protein CASSPGVQDYYNEQFF.

In this sample, this clone turned up many times. The chain couples TRBV29-1 to TRBJ1-4; 7 nucleotides line up with TRBD1. The germline CDR1 and CDR2 sequences are SQVTM and ANQGSEA. The CDR3 runs 13 residues. V was clipped by 7 bases and J by 4 bases; unmatched bases: 6. CDR3: CSASTGYNEKLFF. The CDR3 DNA reads as TGCAGCGCCTCGACAGGGTATAATGAAAAACTGTTTTTT.

The sample holds many counts of this clone. This chain joins TRBV6-5 and TRBJ2-7, with a tentative D call TRBD2 (6 bases). Trimming cost V 6 bases and J 9 bases, with 12 bases left between them. This CDR3 spans 11 amino acids. The germline V gene has CDR1 MNHEY and CDR2 SVGAGI. CDR3 sequence: CASREGSVQYF. The CDR3 DNA sequence: TGTGCCAGCAGGGAGGGGTCCGTGCAGTACTTC.

This clone appeared a few times. The chain is built from TRBV7-9 and TRBJ1-6; 9 bases align to TRBD1. Per the germline V gene, CDR1 is SEHNR and CDR2 is FQNEAQ (reference sequence). The CDR3 has 15 amino acids. Trimming took 6 bases from V and 6 from J; bases not matched to a gene: 6. Here the CDR3 DNA reads TGTGCCAGCAGACCCGGACAGGGGCTTAATTCACCCCTCCACTTT. Amino acid sequence: CASRPGQGLNSPLHF. Together with reference TRBV7-9 and TRBJ1-6, the CDR3 gives the full variable domain: DTGVSQNPRHKITKRGQNVTFRCDPISEHNRLYWYRQTLGQGPEFLTYFQNEAQLEKSRLLSDRFSAERPKGSFSTLEIQRTEQGDSAMYLCASRPGQGLNSPLHFGNGTRLTVT.

This clone has a count of ten or more. The V gene is TRBV9, the J gene TRBJ1-2; a weak D match, TRBD1 (6 bases). V shed 4 bases and J shed 7 bases, with 17 bases lying between them. The CDR3 has 14 amino acids. The germline CDR1 and CDR2 sequences are SGDLS and YYNGEE. The CDR3 protein is CASSPRTGLGGYTF. CDR3 DNA: TGTGCCAGCAGCCCCCGCACAGGGTTGGGTGGCTACACCTTC.

This clone was picked up many times. This chain links TRBV7-9 with TRBJ2-5, with 10 bases identical to TRBD2. The CDR3 is made up of 18 amino acids. Per the germline V gene, CDR1 is SEHNR and CDR2 is FQNEAQ (reference sequence). J lost 0 bases, V lost 3 bases, and 10 bases had no gene match. CDR3 nucleotides: TGTGCCAGCAGCTTGTTCAGGCTAGCGGGGGCTAACCAAGAGACCCAGTACTTC. It encodes CASSLFRLAGANQETQYF.

This clone was counted many times. Its ends do not fully match the called genes, so a read error is possible. The chain is built from TRBV7-7 and TRBJ1-5; maybe TRBD1 (5 bases). Germline V lookup: CDR1 SSHAT, CDR2 FNYEAQ (reference sequence). This CDR3 comprises 15 residues. The CDR3 sequence: CASSLPRVVDQPQHF. The CDR3 coding sequence is TGTGCTAGCAGCTTACCCAGGGTGGTCGATCAGCCCCAGCATTTT. The full variable domain, completed using reference TRBV7-7 and TRBJ1-5, is GAGVSQSPRYKVTKRGQDVTLRCDPISSHATLYWYQQALGQGPEFLTYFNYEAQPDKSGLPSDRFSAERPEGSISTLTIQRTEQRDSAMYRCASSLPRVVDQPQHFGDGTRLSIL.

This chain joins TRBV4-2 and TRBJ2-5; the match to TRBD2 covers 9 bases. The germline V gene has CDR1 LGHNA and CDR2 YNFKEQ. V dropped 0 bases and J dropped 3; count of bases not matched to a gene: 8. This CDR3 is built from 17 residues. The CDR3 coding sequence is TGTGCCAGCAGCCAAGATCTAGGGGCTAGCGGGGAAGAGACCCAGTACTTC. Protein sequence: CASSQDLGASGEETQYF.

There are many counts of this clone. The chain employs TRBV10-1 and TRBJ2-3, with D possibly TRBD2 on 5 matching bases. Germline CDR1 reads WNHNN; CDR2 reads SYGVQD (reference sequence). This CDR3 has 14 amino acids. V lost 4 bases and J lost 2, with 10 bases in between. CDR3 loop: CASSASRVTDTQYF. CDR3 in DNA: TGCGCCAGCAGTGCTTCGAGGGTCACAGATACGCAGTATTTT.

This clone came up many times. DNA of the CDR3: TGTGCCAGCAGTTTGGGACAGGGAATTGGTTCACCCCTCCACTTT. Translated, it gives CASSLGQGIGSPLHF. The chain employs TRBV12-3 or TRBV12-4 and TRBJ1-6, with 9 bases aligning to TRBD1. The trim removed 3 bases at V and 9 bases at J, leaving 6 bases unmatched. The CDR3 is made up of 15 amino acids.

This clone has ten or more counts. V is TRBV5-8 and J is TRBJ1-1, with a possible D match to TRBD1 (5 bases). The V end was cut by 4 bases, the J end by 4 bases, with 14 bases between. The CDR3 runs 14 residues. Per germline, CDR1 SGHTS and CDR2 YDEGEE. The CDR3 DNA is TGTGCCAGCAGCCCATGGAGGGGCCGCACTGAAGCTTTCTTT. Its translation is CASSPWRGRTEAFF. Full variable domain (outside the CDR3, taken from reference TRBV5-8 and TRBJ1-1): EAGVTQSPTHLIKTRGQQATLRCSPISGHTSVYWYQQALGLGLQFLLWYDEGEERNRGNFPPRFSGRQFPNYSSELNVNALELEDSALYLCASSPWRGRTEAFFGQGTRLTVV.

Many counts were recorded for this clone. V gene TRBV29-1 combines with J gene TRBJ1-1; D perhaps matches TRBD1 (5 bases). The V end lost 4 bases, the J end lost 0 bases, and 12 bases lay between the germline ends. This CDR3 is 14 amino acids long. Germline CDR1 SQVTM, CDR2 ANQGSEA. CDR3 residues: CSVAGQTLNTEAFF. Here the CDR3 DNA reads TGCAGCGTTGCCGGACAAACCCTGAACACTGAAGCTTTCTTT.

This clone was found many times. The chain joins TRBV6-1 to TRBJ1-2, with D perhaps TRBD1 (6 bases). Germline CDR1 and CDR2: MNHNS and SASEGT. The CDR3 sequence is 12 residues long. V was cut by 3 bases and J by 4 bases, with 6 bases left in between. The CDR3 DNA reads TGTGCCAGCAGTGAGACAGGCTATGGCTACACCTTC. Translated: CASSETGYGYTF.

This clone was observed many times. V usage is TRBV6-6 and J usage is TRBJ2-7; perhaps TRBD1 as D (6 bases). The germline V gene has CDR1 MNHNY and CDR2 SVGAGI (reference sequence). V gave up 4 bases and J gave up 3 bases, with 10 bases separating them. This CDR3 has 13 residues. The CDR3 region is CASSSDSFYEQYF. CDR3 sequence (DNA): TGTGCCAGCAGTTCGGACAGCTTCTACGAGCAGTACTTC.

This clone occurred a few times. V gene TRBV4-2 combines with J gene TRBJ2-3; D is possibly TRBD2 (7 bases). Between the trimmed V and J ends, which lost 0 bases and 1 base, there was a span of 14 bases. The germline gives CDR1 LGHNA, CDR2 YNFKEQ. This CDR3 has 17 residues. Here the CDR3 DNA reads TGTGCCAGCAGCCAAGATCTGGCGGGGGCTGGCACAGATACGCAGTATTTT. This sequence encodes CASSQDLAGAGTDTQYF.

This clone has a count of ten or more. This chain connects TRBV4-1 to TRBJ2-5, with D possibly matching TRBD2 (6 bases). CDR1 and CDR2 (germline): MGHRA, YSYEKL. The CDR3 consists of 15 residues. V was trimmed by 1 base and J by 1 base, leaving 10 bases between them. Written as DNA, the CDR3 is TGCGCCAGCAGCCAAGTGTGGACTACCCAAGAGACCCAGTACTTC. Its translation is CASSQVWTTQETQYF.

This clone was counted at least ten times. The chain is built from TRBV24-1 and TRBJ2-1; the D gene is possibly TRBD2 (6 bases). CDR1 is KGHDR, CDR2 SFDVKD, per germline. V lost 3 bases, J lost 1 base, and 9 bases lay in between. The CDR3 spans 15 residues. In DNA, the CDR3 is TGTGCCACCAGTGATGGGGACTCGTCCTACAATGAGCAGTTCTTC. Translation gives CATSDGDSSYNEQFF.